Sequencing of this T cell receptor (beta chain) was carried out in a study of blood T cell repertoires in COVID-19. Overall study: The study drew acute and convalescent COVID-19 samples from the United States, Italy and Spain.

Original methodology: Researchers report that nucleated cell counts were estimated from reference gene primer amplification. Sequenced by immunoSEQ multiplex PCR; TCRdb stores in-frame clones only, minus some. V and J calls and clone size are copied from that table; D and trimming were computed from the DNA. In the table there are some 280,000 clones, around 86% of which are singletons. With 6 bases clipped from V and 0 bases from J, the junction kept 3 bases outside the gene matches. From germline, CDR1 is MNHEY and CDR2 SMNVEV (reference sequence). The CDR3 is made up of 14 amino acids. Sequenced material: peripheral blood. The rearrangement uses TRBV27 and TRBJ1-1, with 8 bases that match TRBD1. This receptor was obtained from a woman between 40 and 55 years old who had recovered from COVID-19. The CDR3 DNA sequence: TGTGCCAGCAGACTGGGACAGGTGAACACTGAAGCTTTCTTT. Translation gives CASRLGQVNTEAFF.